This T cell receptor beta chain originates from a study of cytotoxic CD8 clonotypes in ibrutinib-treated CLL. Study-wide context: Sequenced samples delivered averages of around 250,000 productive templates and about 90,000 productive rearrangements. Study conclusions and caveats: Collection times varied between progressing and sustained-remission patients. An increase in clonality occurred at ibrutinib response, followed by a return toward baseline at progression.

Trimming removed 5 bases from V and 5 bases from J, with 18 bases in between. Germline V CDR1 and CDR2: SGHVS, FNYEAQ. CDR3 length: 15 residues. Concerning this clone itself: Its target is unknown.

Profiling relied on immunoSEQ multiplex PCR, and the TCRdb table lists in-frame clones only, not all of them. The table has 160,000 or so clones, roughly 90% seen once. The starting material was PBMCs, obtained at disease progression, from a patient treated with ibrutinib. This rearrangement joins TRBV7-6 to TRBJ1-1; D may be TRBD1 (5 bases). The TCR sequence derives from a human donor with chronic lymphocytic leukemia. As DNA, the CDR3 is TGTGCCAGCAGCACAACGCCAGGCGGGGGAACTGAAGCTTTCTTT. This gives the protein CASSTTPGGGTEAFF.